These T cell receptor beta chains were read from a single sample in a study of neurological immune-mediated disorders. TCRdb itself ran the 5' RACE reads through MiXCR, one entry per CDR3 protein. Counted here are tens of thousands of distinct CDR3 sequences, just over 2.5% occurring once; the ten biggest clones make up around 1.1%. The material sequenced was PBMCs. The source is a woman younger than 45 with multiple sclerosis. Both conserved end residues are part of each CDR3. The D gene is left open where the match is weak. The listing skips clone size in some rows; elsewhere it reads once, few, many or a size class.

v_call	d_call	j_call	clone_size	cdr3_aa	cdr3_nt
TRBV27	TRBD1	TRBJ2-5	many	CASSLQGATGTQYF	TGTGCCAGCAGTTTACAGGGGGCGACCGGGACCCAGTACTTC
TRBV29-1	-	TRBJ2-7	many	CSAASSGYEQYF	TGCAGCGCCGCAAGTAGCGGCTACGAGCAGTACTTC
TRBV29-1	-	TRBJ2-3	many	CSVEQGGSADTQYF	TGCAGCGTTGAACAGGGGGGTAGTGCGGATACGCAGTATTTT
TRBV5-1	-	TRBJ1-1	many	CASSQGLLNTEAFF	TGCGCCAGCAGTCAGGGACTCCTGAACACTGAAGCTTTCTTT
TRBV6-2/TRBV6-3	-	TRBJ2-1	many	CASSWTPGYNEQFF	TGTGCCAGCAGTTGGACGCCGGGCTACAATGAGCAGTTCTTC
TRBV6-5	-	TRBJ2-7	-	CASSSGREKYF	TGTGCCAGCAGTTCTGGCCGGGAAAAGTACTTC
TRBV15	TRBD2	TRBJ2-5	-	CATSPAGEETQYF	TGTGCCACCAGCCCAGCGGGAGAAGAGACCCAGTACTTC
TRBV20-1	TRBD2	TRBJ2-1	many	CSARDKGTRGSEQFF	TGCAGTGCTAGAGATAAAGGGACTAGGGGGAGTGAGCAGTTCTTC
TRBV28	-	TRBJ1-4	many	CASSKKGKLFF	TGTGCCAGCAGTAAAAAGGGAAAACTGTTTTTT
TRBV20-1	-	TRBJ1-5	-	CSARVPGGGQPQHF	TGCAGTGCTAGAGTTCCGGGGGGGGGTCAGCCCCAGCATTTT
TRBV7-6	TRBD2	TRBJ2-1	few	CASSTAIAGRGNEQFF	TGTGCCAGCAGCACCGCTATAGCGGGCCGGGGCAATGAGCAGTTCTTC
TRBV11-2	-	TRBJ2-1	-	CASSPPAEGNEQFF	TGTGCCAGCAGCCCCCCAGCGGAGGGCAATGAGCAGTTCTTC
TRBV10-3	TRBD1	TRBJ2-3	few	CAISLGTGDEDTQYF	TGTGCCATCAGCCTGGGGACAGGGGATGAGGATACGCAGTATTTT
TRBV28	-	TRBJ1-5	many	CASSRGGYGSNQPQHF	TGTGCCAGCAGTCGGGGGGGTTACGGCAGCAATCAGCCCCAGCATTTT
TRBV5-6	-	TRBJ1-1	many	CASSLYLGGMVTEAFF	TGTGCCAGCAGCTTGTATTTGGGGGGTATGGTCACTGAAGCTTTCTTT
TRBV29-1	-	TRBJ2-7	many	CSVVGADDRGEQYF	TGCAGCGTTGTCGGAGCGGACGACCGCGGCGAGCAGTACTTC
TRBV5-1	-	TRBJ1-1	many	CASSLMFGGENTEAFF	TGCGCCAGCAGCTTGATGTTTGGAGGGGAAAACACTGAAGCTTTCTTT
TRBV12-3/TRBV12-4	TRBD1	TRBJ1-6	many	CASSSRQGSSSPLHF	TGTGCCAGCAGTTCCAGACAGGGGTCGAGTTCACCCCTCCACTTT
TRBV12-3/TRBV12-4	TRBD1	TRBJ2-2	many	CASSLAQGASGELFF	TGTGCCAGCAGTTTAGCGCAGGGGGCAAGCGGGGAGCTGTTTTTT
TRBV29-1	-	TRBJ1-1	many	CSGLNTEAFF	TGCAGCGGTCTGAACACTGAAGCTTTCTTT
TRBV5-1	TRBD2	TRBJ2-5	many	CASSTGLAGEETQYF	TGCGCCAGCAGCACGGGACTAGCGGGAGAAGAGACCCAGTACTTC
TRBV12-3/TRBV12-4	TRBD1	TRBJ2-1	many	CASGEQGNFNEQFF	TGTGCCTCCGGGGAACAGGGGAATTTCAATGAGCAGTTCTTC
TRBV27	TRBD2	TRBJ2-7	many	CASSLFPSGLRSYEQYF	TGTGCCAGCAGTTTATTTCCTAGCGGGCTTCGCTCCTACGAGCAGTACTTC
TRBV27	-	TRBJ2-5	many	CASSITGETQYF	TGTGCCAGCAGTATCACGGGAGAGACCCAGTACTTC
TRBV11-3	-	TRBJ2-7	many	CASSLTWGEGSSYEQYF	TGTGCCAGCAGCTTAACTTGGGGCGAGGGGAGCTCCTACGAGCAGTACTTC
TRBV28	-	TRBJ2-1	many	CATLPYPASNEQFF	TGTGCCACCCTACCCTATCCCGCCAGCAATGAGCAGTTCTTC
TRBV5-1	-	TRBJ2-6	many	CASSLVGANVLTF	TGCGCCAGCAGCTTGGTTGGGGCCAACGTCCTGACTTTC
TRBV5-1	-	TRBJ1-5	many	CASSLLGENQPQHF	TGCGCCAGCAGCTTGTTGGGAGAAAATCAGCCCCAGCATTTT
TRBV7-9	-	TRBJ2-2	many	CASSLGFAAGELFF	TGTGCCAGCAGCTTAGGTTTTGCAGCCGGGGAGCTGTTTTTT
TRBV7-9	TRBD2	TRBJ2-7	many	CASSRTSGSPPYEQYF	TGTGCCAGCAGCCGGACTAGCGGGAGTCCCCCCTACGAGCAGTACTTC
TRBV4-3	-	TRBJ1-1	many	CASSQDPPESTMNTEAFF	TGCGCCAGCAGCCAAGATCCCCCAGAGTCCACCATGAACACTGAAGCTTTCTTT
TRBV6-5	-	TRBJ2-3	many	CASSYQLTSTDTQYF	TGTGCCAGCAGTTACCAACTGACTAGCACAGATACGCAGTATTTT
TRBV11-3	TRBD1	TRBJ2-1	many	CASRRQGSSYNEQFF	TGTGCCAGCAGGCGACAGGGGTCCAGCTACAATGAGCAGTTCTTC
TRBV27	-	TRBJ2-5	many	CASRGTPLTQYF	TGTGCCAGCCGCGGGACCCCCCTGACCCAGTACTTC
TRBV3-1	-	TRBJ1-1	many	CASSLLGNTEAFF	TGTGCCAGCAGCCTGCTTGGGAACACTGAAGCTTTCTTT
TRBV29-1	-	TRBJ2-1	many	CSVELALIGSEQFF	TGCAGCGTTGAACTAGCCCTAATTGGGAGTGAGCAGTTCTTC
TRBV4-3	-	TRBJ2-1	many	CASSPEGADVDEQFF	TGCGCCAGCAGCCCGGAGGGGGCGGATGTAGATGAGCAGTTCTTC
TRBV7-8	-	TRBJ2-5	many	CASSSWGEQETQYF	TGTGCCAGCAGCTCCTGGGGGGAACAAGAGACCCAGTACTTC
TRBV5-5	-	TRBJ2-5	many	CASTPRTQETQYF	TGTGCCAGCACCCCAAGGACCCAAGAGACCCAGTACTTC
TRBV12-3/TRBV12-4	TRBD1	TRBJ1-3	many	CASSTTGGGSGNTIYF	TGTGCCAGCAGTACGACAGGGGGCGGATCTGGAAACACCATATATTTT
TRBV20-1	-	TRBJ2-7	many	CSARDYYEQYF	TGCAGTGCTAGAGACTATTACGAGCAGTACTTC
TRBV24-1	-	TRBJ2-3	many	CATSDLEGDTDTQYF	TGTGCCACCAGTGATTTAGAGGGGGACACAGATACGCAGTATTTT